This T cell receptor beta chain came from a study of tumor and adjacent non-tumor tissue in lung cancer. The wider study: On average, productive TCRbeta reads reached roughly 4 million per sample. General study findings and limits: Tumor tissue had significantly higher TCR diversity than normal lung. Top 100 clones took a larger repertoire share in normal lung. Higher tumor TCR diversity was associated with shorter survival.

Concerning this clonotype itself: No antigen is known for it. A much larger clonotype is one base distant, so this may be a read error. The CDR3 does not end in the conserved phenylalanine or tryptophan, so this is likely a read error.

RNA was extracted from bulk tissue without any cell sorting. Germline V CDR1 and CDR2: MDHEN, SYDVKM. The germline V and J ends were trimmed by 7 bases and 3 bases, with 15 bases remaining between them. The CDR3 has 14 residues. A modified ARM-PCR protocol with three rounds of nested PCR amplified TCRbeta. A single record per CDR3 protein comes from TCRdb applying MiXCR to the multiplex PCR reads. The repertoire has under 150,000 distinct CDR3 sequences, 66% of them found once; the top ten carry roughly 18%. The chain has TRBV28 and TRBJ1-2; no reliable D call. The TCR was taken from a man aged 55 to 69 with small cell lung cancer. The sample consisted of lung tumor tissue. The CDR3 region is CASNLAGFDYGYTS. The CDR3 nucleotides read TGTGCCAGCAACTTGGCGGGTTTCGACTATGGCTACACCTCC.